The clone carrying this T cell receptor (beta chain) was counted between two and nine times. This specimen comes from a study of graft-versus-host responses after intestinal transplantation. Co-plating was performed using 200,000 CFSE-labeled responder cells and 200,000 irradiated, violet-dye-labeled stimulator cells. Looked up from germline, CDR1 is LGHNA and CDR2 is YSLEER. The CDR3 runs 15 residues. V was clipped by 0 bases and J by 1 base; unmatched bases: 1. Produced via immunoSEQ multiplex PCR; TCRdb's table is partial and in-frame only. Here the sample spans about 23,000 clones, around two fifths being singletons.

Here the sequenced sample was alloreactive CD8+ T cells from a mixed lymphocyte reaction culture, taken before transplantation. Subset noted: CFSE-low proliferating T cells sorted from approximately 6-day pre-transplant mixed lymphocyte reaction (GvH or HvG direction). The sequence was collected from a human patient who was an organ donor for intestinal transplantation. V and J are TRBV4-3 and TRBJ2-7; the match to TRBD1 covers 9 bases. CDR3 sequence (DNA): TGCGCCAGCAGCCAAGAGACAGGGGGTTCCTACGAGCAGTACTTC. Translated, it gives CASSQETGGSYEQYF.